These 18 T cell receptor beta chains originate from one sample sequenced in a study of beta chain features in type 1 diabetes. Study-wide results and limits: TCRB CDR3s were moderately but significantly shorter in Type 1 diabetes patients in all four CD4+ subsets.

Which antigens these TCRs recognize remains unknown. The study reverse transcribed the entire isolated RNA, so it sequenced expressed TCRB transcripts. Libraries were prepared by immunoSEQ multiplex PCR; TCRdb keeps only in-frame clonotypes and omits some of them. The sample comprises approximately 600,000 clones, roughly an eighth of which are singletons, and more than 0.1% rests with the top ten. Sequences were obtained from naive CD4+ T cells from blood. The receptors originated from a man aged 25-40 years with type 1 diabetes.

This clone was counted a few times. This chain joins TRBV2 and TRBJ2-5; TRBD2 matches 8 bases. Per the germline V gene, CDR1 is SNHLY and CDR2 is FYNNEI. V shed 3 bases, J shed 4 bases, and the junction held 10 bases outside the gene matches. The CDR3 length is 16 residues. The CDR3: CASSEFVSGTTETQYF. Here the CDR3 DNA reads TGTGCCAGCAGTGAGTTTGTTAGCGGGACCACAGAGACCCAGTACTTC. The complete variable domain, with remaining parts taken from reference TRBV2 and TRBJ2-5, reads EPEVTQTPSHQVTQMGQEVILRCVPISNHLYFYWYRQILGQKVEFLVSFYNNEISEKSEIFDDQFSVERPDGSNFTLKIRSTKLEDSAMYFCASSEFVSGTTETQYFGPGTRLLVL.

The chain couples TRBV11-2 to TRBJ1-1; perhaps TRBD1 as D (5 bases). Per the germline V gene, CDR1 is SGHAT and CDR2 is FQNNGV. The CDR3 spans 14 residues. V was trimmed by 4 bases and J by 2 bases, leaving 11 bases between them. CDR3 nucleotides: TGTGCCAGCAGCTCCGAGGGGTTCAACACTGAAGCTTTCTTT. Translated: CASSSEGFNTEAFF.

There are a few counts of this clone. The chain links TRBV28 to TRBJ2-1; D is undetermined. Deletions cut 0 bases from V and 0 bases from J, with 6 bases between. Germline CDR1 MDHEN, CDR2 SYDVKM. The CDR3 is made up of 15 amino acids. The CDR3 DNA follows: TGTGCCAGCAGTTTATGGCAGAGCTCCTACAATGAGCAGTTCTTC. Translation gives CASSLWQSSYNEQFF.

The chain is built from TRBV19 and TRBJ1-5, with D maybe TRBD1 (5 bases). The CDR3 contains 13 residues. The ends were cut back, 5 bases at V and 7 bases at J, with 12 bases in the middle. Germline V CDR1 and CDR2: LNHDA, SQIVND (reference sequence). The CDR3: CASSPSGTQPQHF. In DNA form, the CDR3 reads TGTGCCAGTAGTCCGTCAGGGACCCAGCCCCAGCATTTT.

This chain links TRBV7-9 with TRBJ1-2; TRBD1 might be the D (6 bases). V was pared by 6 bases and J by 2 bases, with 10 bases between. CDR3 length: 13 amino acids. Per the germline V gene, CDR1 is SEHNR and CDR2 is FQNEAQ (reference sequence). The CDR3 region has the DNA TGTGCCAGCAGATCTGGACAGAACTATGGCTACACCTTC. As protein: CASRSGQNYGYTF.

This clone has only a few counts. The chain joins TRBV4-2 to TRBJ1-2; D is uncertain. V dropped 0 bases and J dropped 2 bases, with 10 bases sitting between them. The CDR3 extends over 15 amino acids. Germline assignment: CDR1 LGHNA and CDR2 YNFKEQ. CDR3 amino acids: CASSQDAAENYGYTF. CDR3 coding DNA: TGTGCCAGCAGCCAAGATGCGGCAGAGAACTATGGCTACACCTTC.

This clone was observed a handful of times. The V call is TRBV30, the J call TRBJ2-5, with D perhaps matching TRBD1 or TRBD2 (5 bases each). The CDR3 is 15 amino acids. With 2 bases removed from V and 2 bases from J, the gap between germline ends came to 15 bases. CDR1 and CDR2 from the germline V gene are GTSNPN and SVGIG (reference sequence). CDR3 sequence (DNA): TGTGCCTGGAGTACCGGGACCACGGAACAAGAGACCCAGTACTTC. Its translation is CAWSTGTTEQETQYF.

This clone was detected only a few times. The chain employs TRBV5-1 and TRBJ1-2; D may be TRBD1 (5 bases). The CDR3 extends over 17 amino acids. The V gene's germline CDR1 is SGHRS and CDR2 YFSETQ. V was clipped by 0 bases and J by 4 bases, with 19 bases between them. CDR3 residues: CASSLAIIGAGTYGYTF. The CDR3 DNA reads as TGCGCCAGCAGCTTGGCCATCATAGGCGCAGGGACCTATGGCTACACCTTC.

J is TRBJ2-5 and V is TRBV14; no firm D call. Between the trimmed V and J ends, which lost 1 base and 2 bases, there was a span of 8 bases. Per the germline V gene, CDR1 is SGHDN and CDR2 is FVKESK. The CDR3 is made up of 14 amino acids. CDR3 in DNA: TGTGCCAGCAGCCAAGTCGACTTTCAAGAGACCCAGTACTTC. It translates to CASSQVDFQETQYF.

The rearrangement links TRBV2 to TRBJ1-4; no firm D call. Germline loops: CDR1 SNHLY, CDR2 FYNNEI. The CDR3 length is 14 residues. Trimming shortened V by 7 bases and J by 4 bases, and 13 bases separated the two germline ends. In DNA form, the CDR3 reads TGTGCCAGCACCCAGGAGGGTCGTAATGAAAAACTGTTTTTT. Translation: CASTQEGRNEKLFF.

As to this clone: The same CDR3 can be traced to other DNA sequences in this sample. The chain's CDR3 is CASSLDETQYF. The CDR3 bases are TGTGCCAGCAGCTTAGATGAGACCCAGTACTTC. The chain links TRBV7-9 to TRBJ2-5; D not certain. With 1 base removed from V and 5 bases from J, the gap between germline ends came to 2 bases. CDR3 length: 11 amino acids. In germline, CDR1 is SEHNR, CDR2 FQNEAQ (reference sequence). The whole variable domain, filled in from reference TRBV7-9 and TRBJ2-5, reads DTGVSQNPRHKITKRGQNVTFRCDPISEHNRLYWYRQTLGQGPEFLTYFQNEAQLEKSRLLSDRFSAERPKGSFSTLEIQRTEQGDSAMYLCASSLDETQYFGPGTRLLVL.

This sequence joins TRBV2 and TRBJ2-2; TRBD2 might be the D (6 bases). In germline, CDR1 is SNHLY, CDR2 FYNNEI. With 6 bases removed from V and 5 bases from J, the gap between germline ends came to 10 bases. The CDR3 consists of 13 residues. The CDR3 region is CASRARGTGELFF. The CDR3, as DNA: TGTGCCAGCAGGGCTCGGGGGACCGGGGAGCTGTTTTTT.

The table lists this clone with a few counts. This chain connects TRBV7-9 to TRBJ1-2, with 7 bases lining up with TRBD1. The germline V gene has CDR1 SEHNR and CDR2 FQNEAQ (reference sequence). The length of the CDR3 is 14 residues. The V segment lost 2 bases and the J segment 4 bases; nucleotides outside the gene matches: 4. The CDR3 here is CASSLTQGPYGYTF. The CDR3 region has the DNA TGTGCCAGCAGCTTAACACAGGGGCCCTATGGCTACACCTTC.

Details on this clone: Other nucleotide sequences from this sample produce the same CDR3. The gene calls are TRBV7-2 and TRBJ1-2; 10 nucleotides align to TRBD1. The germline V gene has CDR1 SGHTA and CDR2 FQGNSA. V shed 6 bases and J 7 bases; nucleotides not matched to a gene: 8. This CDR3 has 14 amino acids. The CDR3 region has the DNA TGTGCCAGCAGTCTTGGGACAGGGGAACGTGGCTACACCTTC. Protein sequence: CASSLGTGERGYTF.

The chain links TRBV2 to TRBJ2-2, with D possibly being TRBD1 (6 bases). Germline CDR1 SNHLY, CDR2 FYNNEI. The CDR3 extends over 14 amino acids. V lost 6 bases, J lost 10 bases, and 18 bases lay in between. DNA for the CDR3: TGTGCCAGCAGCCGGGACACGTATCGAGAGGAGCTGTTTTTT. It codes for CASSRDTYREELFF.

This clone turned up a few times. V and J are TRBV9 and TRBJ1-6; TRBD1 is a possible D gene (5 bases). CDR3 size: 14 residues. Germline loops: CDR1 SGDLS, CDR2 YYNGEE. Trimming stripped 6 bases from V and 4 bases from J, with 11 bases between. This CDR3 is CASTWGDYNSPLHF. The CDR3, as DNA: TGTGCCAGCACCTGGGGGGATTATAATTCACCCCTCCACTTT.

In this sample, this clone turned up a few times. CDR3 DNA: TGTGCCAGCAGGCTAAATTGGGACACCGGGGAGCTGTTTTTT. Its translation: CASRLNWDTGELFF. The gene calls are TRBV27 and TRBJ2-2, with D hard to call. Germline CDR1 reads MNHEY; CDR2 reads SMNVEV (reference sequence). There are 14 residues in the CDR3. With 6 bases removed from V and 3 bases from J, the gap between germline ends came to 11 bases.

This clone was counted only a few times. The chain joins TRBV7-9 to TRBJ1-5; D uncertain. V shed 5 bases and J shed 7 bases, with 15 bases lying between them. Germline CDR1 reads SEHNR; CDR2 reads FQNEAQ (reference sequence). CDR3 size: 14 residues. The CDR3 DNA follows: TGTGCCAGCAGCCCCCCCACGCGTGAGCAGCCCCAGCATTTT. Translated, it gives CASSPPTREQPQHF.